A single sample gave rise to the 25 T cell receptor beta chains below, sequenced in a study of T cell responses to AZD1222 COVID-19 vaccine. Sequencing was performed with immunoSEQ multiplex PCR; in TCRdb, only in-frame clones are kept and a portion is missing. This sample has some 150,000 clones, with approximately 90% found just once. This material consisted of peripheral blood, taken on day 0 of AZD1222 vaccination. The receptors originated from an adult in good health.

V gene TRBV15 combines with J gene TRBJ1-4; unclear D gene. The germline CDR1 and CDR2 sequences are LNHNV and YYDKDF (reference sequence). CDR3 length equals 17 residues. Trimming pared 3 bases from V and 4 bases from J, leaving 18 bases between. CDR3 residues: CATSSEDFRSYNEKLFF. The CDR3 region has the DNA TGTGCCACCAGCAGTGAGGACTTCAGGTCCTATAATGAAAAACTGTTTTTT.

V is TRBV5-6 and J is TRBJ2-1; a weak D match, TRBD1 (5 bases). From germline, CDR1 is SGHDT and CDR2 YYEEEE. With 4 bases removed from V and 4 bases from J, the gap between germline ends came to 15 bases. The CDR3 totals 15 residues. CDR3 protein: CASSLAMTDYNEQFF. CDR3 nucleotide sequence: TGTGCCAGCAGCCTCGCGATGACAGATTACAATGAGCAGTTCTTC.

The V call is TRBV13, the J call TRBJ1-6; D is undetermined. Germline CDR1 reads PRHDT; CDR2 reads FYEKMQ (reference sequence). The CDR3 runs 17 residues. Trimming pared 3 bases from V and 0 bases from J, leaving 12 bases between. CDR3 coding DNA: TGTGCCAGCAGCTTTGAACAGTCGAGCTCCTATAATTCACCCCTCCACTTT. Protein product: CASSFEQSSSYNSPLHF.

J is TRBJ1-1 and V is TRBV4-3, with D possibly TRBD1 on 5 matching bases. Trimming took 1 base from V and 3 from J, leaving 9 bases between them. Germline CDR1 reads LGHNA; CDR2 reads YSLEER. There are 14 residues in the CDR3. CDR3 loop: CASSQVQGDTEAFF. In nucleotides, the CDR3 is TGCGCCAGCAGCCAAGTGCAAGGGGACACTGAAGCTTTCTTT.

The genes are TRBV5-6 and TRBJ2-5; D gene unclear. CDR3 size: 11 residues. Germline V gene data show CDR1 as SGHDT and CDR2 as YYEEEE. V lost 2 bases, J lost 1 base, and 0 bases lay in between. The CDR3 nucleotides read TGTGCCAGCAGCTTCCAAGAGACCCAGTACTTC. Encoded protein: CASSFQETQYF.

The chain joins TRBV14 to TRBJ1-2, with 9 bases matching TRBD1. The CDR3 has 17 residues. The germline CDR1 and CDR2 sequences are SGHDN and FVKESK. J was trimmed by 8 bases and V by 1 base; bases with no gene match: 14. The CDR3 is CASSQAPGQGATMGYTF. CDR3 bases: TGTGCCAGCAGCCAAGCCCCGGGACAGGGTGCAACTATGGGCTACACCTTC.

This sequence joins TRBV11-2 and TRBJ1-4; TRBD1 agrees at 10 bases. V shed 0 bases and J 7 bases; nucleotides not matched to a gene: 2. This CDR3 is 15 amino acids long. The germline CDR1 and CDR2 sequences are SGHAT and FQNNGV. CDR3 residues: CASSLETGGREKLFF. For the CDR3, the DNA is TGTGCCAGCAGCTTAGAGACAGGGGGCCGTGAAAAACTGTTTTTT.

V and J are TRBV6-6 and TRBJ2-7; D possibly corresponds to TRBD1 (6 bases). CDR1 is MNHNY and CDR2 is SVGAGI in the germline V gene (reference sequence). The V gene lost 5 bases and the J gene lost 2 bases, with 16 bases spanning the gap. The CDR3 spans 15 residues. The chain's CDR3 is CASSQGYPLPYEQYF. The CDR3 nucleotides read TGTGCCAGCAGTCAGGGGTACCCACTTCCCTACGAGCAGTACTTC.

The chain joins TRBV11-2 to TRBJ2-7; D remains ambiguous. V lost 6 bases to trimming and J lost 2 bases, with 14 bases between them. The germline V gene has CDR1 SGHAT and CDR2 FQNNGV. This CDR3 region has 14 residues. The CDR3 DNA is TGTGCCAGCAGATCCACCAGGTGGCCCTACGAGCAGTACTTC. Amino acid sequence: CASRSTRWPYEQYF.

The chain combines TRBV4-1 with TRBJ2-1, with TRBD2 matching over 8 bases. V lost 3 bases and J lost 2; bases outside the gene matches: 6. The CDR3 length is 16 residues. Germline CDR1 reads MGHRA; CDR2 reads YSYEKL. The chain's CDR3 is CASSHGTRDPYNEQFF. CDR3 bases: TGCGCCAGCAGCCACGGGACTAGGGATCCCTACAATGAGCAGTTCTTC.

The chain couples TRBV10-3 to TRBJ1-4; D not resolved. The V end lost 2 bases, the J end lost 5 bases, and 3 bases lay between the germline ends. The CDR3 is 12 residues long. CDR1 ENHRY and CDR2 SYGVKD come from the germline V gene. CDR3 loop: CAISEPNEKLFF. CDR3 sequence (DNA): TGTGCCATCAGTGAGCCGAATGAAAAACTGTTTTTT.

This chain's CDR3 is CASSYSLQTTNYGYTF. The CDR3 DNA reads as TGTGCCAGCAGTTACTCGTTACAGACCACTAACTATGGCTACACCTTC. The chain recombines TRBV6-5 with TRBJ1-2; D is unclear. V was pared by 0 bases and J by 0 bases, with 11 bases between. The CDR3 loop spans 16 amino acids. Germline values: CDR1 MNHEY, CDR2 SVGAGI.

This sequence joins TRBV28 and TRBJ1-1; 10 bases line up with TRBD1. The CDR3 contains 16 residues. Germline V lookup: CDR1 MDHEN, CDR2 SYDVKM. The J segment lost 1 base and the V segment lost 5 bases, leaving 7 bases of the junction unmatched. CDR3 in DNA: TGTGCCAGCAGTGGACCGGGACAGGGGCGGAACACTGAAGCTTTCTTT. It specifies CASSGPGQGRNTEAFF. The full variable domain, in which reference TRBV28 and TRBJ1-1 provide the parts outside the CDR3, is DVKVTQSSRYLVKRTGEKVFLECVQDMDHENMFWYRQDPGLGLRLIYFSYDVKMKEKGDIPEGYSVSREKKERFSLILESASTNQTSMYLCASSGPGQGRNTEAFFGQGTRLTVV.

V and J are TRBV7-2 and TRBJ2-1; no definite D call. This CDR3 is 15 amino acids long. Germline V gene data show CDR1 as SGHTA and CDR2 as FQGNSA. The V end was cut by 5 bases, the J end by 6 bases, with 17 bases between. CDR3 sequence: CASSSQRGAGNEQFF. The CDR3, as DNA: TGTGCCAGCAGCAGTCAGAGAGGTGCAGGCAATGAGCAGTTCTTC.

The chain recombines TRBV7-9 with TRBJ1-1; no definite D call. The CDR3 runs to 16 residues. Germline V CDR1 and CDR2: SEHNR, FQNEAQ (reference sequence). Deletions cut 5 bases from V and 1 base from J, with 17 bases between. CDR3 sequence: CASSPPEGGENTEAFF. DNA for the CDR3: TGTGCCAGCAGCCCACCGGAGGGAGGCGAGAACACTGAAGCTTTCTTT.

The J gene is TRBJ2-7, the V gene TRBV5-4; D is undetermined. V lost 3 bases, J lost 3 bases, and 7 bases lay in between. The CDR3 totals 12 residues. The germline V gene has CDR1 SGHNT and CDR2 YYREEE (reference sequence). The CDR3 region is CASSSQDYEQYF. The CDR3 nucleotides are TGTGCCAGCAGCTCTCAGGACTACGAGCAGTACTTC.

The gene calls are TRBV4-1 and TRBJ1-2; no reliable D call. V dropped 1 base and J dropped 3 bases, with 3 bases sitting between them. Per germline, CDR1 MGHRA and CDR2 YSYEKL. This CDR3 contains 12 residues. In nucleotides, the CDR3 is TGCGCCAGCAGCCAAGGTGACTATGGCTACACCTTC. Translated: CASSQGDYGYTF.

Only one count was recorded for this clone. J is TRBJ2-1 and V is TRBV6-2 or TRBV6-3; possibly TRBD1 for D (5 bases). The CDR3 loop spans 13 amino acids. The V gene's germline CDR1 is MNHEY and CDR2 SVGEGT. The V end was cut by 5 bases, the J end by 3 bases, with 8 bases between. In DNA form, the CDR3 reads TGTGCCAGCAGTCAAGACAGCTACAATGAGCAGTTCTTC. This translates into CASSQDSYNEQFF.

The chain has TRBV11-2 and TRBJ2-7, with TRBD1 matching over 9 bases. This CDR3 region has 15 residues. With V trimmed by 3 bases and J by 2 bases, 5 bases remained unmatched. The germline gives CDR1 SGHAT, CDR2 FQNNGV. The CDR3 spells CASSFLRDRAYEQYF. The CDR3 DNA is TGTGCCAGCAGCTTTTTGCGGGACAGGGCCTACGAGCAGTACTTC.

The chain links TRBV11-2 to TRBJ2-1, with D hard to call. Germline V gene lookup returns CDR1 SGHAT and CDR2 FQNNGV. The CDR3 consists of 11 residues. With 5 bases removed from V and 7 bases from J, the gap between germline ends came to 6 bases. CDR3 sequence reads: CASSVLNEQFF. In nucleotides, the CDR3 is TGTGCCAGCAGCGTTCTGAATGAGCAGTTCTTC.

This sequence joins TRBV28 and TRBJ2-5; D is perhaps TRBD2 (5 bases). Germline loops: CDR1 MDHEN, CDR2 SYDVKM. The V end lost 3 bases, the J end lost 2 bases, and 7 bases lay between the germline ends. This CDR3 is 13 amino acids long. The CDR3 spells CASSFRGQETQYF. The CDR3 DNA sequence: TGTGCCAGCAGTTTCCGGGGTCAAGAGACCCAGTACTTC.

CDR3 sequence reads: CASSPGRVGEKLFF. In DNA form, the CDR3 reads TGTGCCAGCTCACCGGGTAGGGTTGGCGAAAAACTGTTTTTT. The chain carries TRBV18 and TRBJ1-4; D call uncertain. Germline CDR1 KGHSH, CDR2 LQKENI. V lost 3 bases and J lost 8, with 13 bases in between. The CDR3 covers 14 residues.

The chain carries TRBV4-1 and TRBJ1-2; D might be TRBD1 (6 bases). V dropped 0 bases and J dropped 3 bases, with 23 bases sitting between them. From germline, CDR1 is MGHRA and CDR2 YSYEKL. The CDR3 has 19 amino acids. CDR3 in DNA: TGCGCCAGCAGCCAAGACCCTACAGGGTCAAGATTGTTTGACTATGGCTACACCTTC. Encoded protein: CASSQDPTGSRLFDYGYTF.

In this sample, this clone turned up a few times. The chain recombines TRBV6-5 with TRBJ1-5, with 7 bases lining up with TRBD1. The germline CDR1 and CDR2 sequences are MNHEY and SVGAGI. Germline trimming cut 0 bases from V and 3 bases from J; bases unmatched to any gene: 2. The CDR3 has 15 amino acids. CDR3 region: CASSYSTGPNQPQHF. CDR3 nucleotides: TGTGCCAGCAGTTACTCGACAGGGCCCAATCAGCCCCAGCATTTT.

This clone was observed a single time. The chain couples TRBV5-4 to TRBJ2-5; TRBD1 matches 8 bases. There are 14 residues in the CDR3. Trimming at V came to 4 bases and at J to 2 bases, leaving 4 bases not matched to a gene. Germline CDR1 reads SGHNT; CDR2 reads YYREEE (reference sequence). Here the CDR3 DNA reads TGTGCCAGCAGCCAGGGGGCTCGTCAAGAGACCCAGTACTTC. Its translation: CASSQGARQETQYF.